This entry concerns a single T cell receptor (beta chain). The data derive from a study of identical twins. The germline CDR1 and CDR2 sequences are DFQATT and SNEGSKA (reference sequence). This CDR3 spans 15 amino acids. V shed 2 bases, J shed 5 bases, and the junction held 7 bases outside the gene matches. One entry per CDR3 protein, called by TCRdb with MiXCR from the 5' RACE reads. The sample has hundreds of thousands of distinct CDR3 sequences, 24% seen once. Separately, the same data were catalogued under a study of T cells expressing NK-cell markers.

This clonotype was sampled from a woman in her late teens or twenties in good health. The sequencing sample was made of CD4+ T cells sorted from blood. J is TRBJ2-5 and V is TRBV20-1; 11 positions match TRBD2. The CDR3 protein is CSARRLLAGVETQYF. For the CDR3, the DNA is TGCAGTGCTAGAAGGCTACTAGCGGGGGTGGAGACCCAGTACTTC.